Listed here are 8 T cell receptor beta chains from one sample, sequenced in a study of T cells expressing NK-cell markers. TCRdb re-called the 5' RACE reads; one entry per CDR3 protein, DNA not given. This sample contains some 460,000 distinct CDR3 sequences. Source material: blood T cells: a sorted CD56 or NKG2C T cell subset, CD4+ or CD8+ T cells, or bulk PBMC T cells (not recorded which). The receptor source for this set is a woman in her forties or fifties in good health.

J is TRBJ2-7 and V is TRBV9. Germline V gene data show CDR1 as SGDLS and CDR2 as YYNGEE. The CDR3 runs 14 residues. The CDR3 loop reads CASSPNLASYEQYF.

This chain joins TRBV5-1 and TRBJ1-1; TCRdb's D gene call, TRBD1, goes unchecked for lack of DNA. The CDR3 length is 13 residues. Germline loops: CDR1 SGHRS, CDR2 YFSETQ. CDR3 region: CASSSQGGGEAFF.

The rearrangement joins TRBV5-1 to TRBJ2-3; TCRdb lists TRBD1, though no DNA is available to test this call. This CDR3 contains 17 residues. Germline loops: CDR1 SGHRS, CDR2 YFSETQ. The CDR3 loop reads CASSWGPTGGDLDTQYF.

The V gene is TRBV7-8, the J gene TRBJ2-1; the TRBD2 assignment by TCRdb is unverifiable without DNA. Germline assignment: CDR1 SGHVS and CDR2 FQNEAQ. The CDR3 spans 17 residues. The CDR3 protein is CASSLASSAGAWNEQFF. The whole variable domain, remainder taken from reference TRBV7-8 and TRBJ2-1, is GAGVSQSPRYKVAKRGQDVALRCDPISGHVSLFWYQQALGQGPEFLTYFQNEAQLDKSGLPSDRFFAERPEGSVSTLKIQRTQQEDSAVYLCASSLASSAGAWNEQFFGPGTRLTVL.

CDR3 sequence reads: CASRDSKTGELFF. The rearrangement links TRBV6-2 or TRBV6-3 to TRBJ2-2. This CDR3 spans 13 amino acids. Germline CDR1 is MNHEY and CDR2 is SVGEGT.

The chain links TRBV5-5 to TRBJ2-7; TCRdb's D call, TRBD1, is unchecked because there is no DNA. The CDR3 is 15 residues long. In germline, CDR1 is SGHKS, CDR2 YYEKEE (reference sequence). CDR3 in amino acids: CASTPALGITYEQYF.

V gene TRBV4-2 combines with J gene TRBJ2-2; TCRdb returns TRBD2, unconfirmable since there is no DNA. Per germline, CDR1 LGHNA and CDR2 YNFKEQ. The CDR3 spans 14 residues. The CDR3 loop is CASSQDGPTGELFF.

This rearrangement joins TRBV5-6 to TRBJ1-2. This CDR3 is built from 14 residues. CDR1 SGHDT and CDR2 YYEEEE come from the germline V gene. CDR3 region: CASSLRSGGDGYTF. The complete variable domain, with remaining parts taken from reference TRBV5-6 and TRBJ1-2, reads DAGVTQSPTHLIKTRGQQVTLRCSPKSGHDTVSWYQQALGQGPQFIFQYYEEEERQRGNFPDRFSGHQFPNYSSELNVNALLLGDSALYLCASSLRSGGDGYTFGSGTRLTVV.